This TCR beta chain comes out of a study of radiation and T cells in renal cell carcinoma. Time point defined: blood 4 weeks post-SBRT, at nephrectomy. Treatment reported: 15 Gy SBRT to primary tumor, nephrectomy 4 weeks later. After SBRT, blood was collected at 2 and 4 weeks, plus baseline. The patient's renal cell carcinoma had clear cell pathology. Germline lookup yields CDR1 LGHNA and CDR2 YNFKEQ. Trimming cost V 1 base and J 2 bases; bases outside gene matches: 3. CDR3 length: 15 amino acids. Profiled with immunoSEQ multiplex PCR; TCRdb holds only in-frame clones, not every one. The repertoire consists of 150,000 to 200,000 clones, with about nine tenths occurring once and the leading ten covering about 11%. Overall study findings and caveats: Without pretreatment biopsies, baseline tumor clonotype presence was undetermined. In blood, top tumor clones expanded by 2 weeks, shrinking by 4.

This clone was counted once. The antigen is undetermined. The input for sequencing was blood, taken from a patient whose treatment included radiotherapy and nephrectomy. The chain is built from TRBV4-2 and TRBJ2-3, with 7 bases fitting TRBD2. The sequence came from a woman in her 50s with renal cell carcinoma. The CDR3 spells CASSQGAGSTDTQYF. CDR3 DNA sequence: TGTGCCAGCAGCCAAGGAGCGGGGTCCACAGATACGCAGTATTTT.